One sample yielded the 22 T cell receptor beta chains listed below, sequenced in a study of blood T cells in healthy people across ages. Alongside a J-beta primer mix, a sample-barcoded 5' primer served in a second PCR lasting 7 to 11 cycles. TCRdb re-analysed the 5' RACE reads in MiXCR, keeping a single row per CDR3 protein. This sample has some 1.8 million distinct CDR3 sequences, with about two fifths found just once. Sequencing was carried out using blood. The source of these receptors is a human donor in good health.

The V and J genes are TRBV4-2 and TRBJ1-2; the match to TRBD1 covers 9 bases. V was clipped by 0 bases and J by 4 bases; unmatched bases: 3. Germline V gene lookup returns CDR1 LGHNA and CDR2 YNFKEQ. The CDR3 is 15 residues long. The CDR3 is CASSQEGQGTYGYTF. The CDR3 nucleotides read TGTGCCAGCAGCCAAGAAGGACAGGGGACCTATGGCTACACCTTC.

With respect to this clonotype: One junction end disagrees with the germline gene, perhaps due to a read error. This sequence joins TRBV28 and TRBJ1-5; D possibly corresponds to TRBD1 (5 bases). The CDR3 runs to 16 residues. CDR1 MDHEN and CDR2 SYDVKM come from the germline V gene. The chain's CDR3 is CAGSLKGLYSNQPQHF. CDR3 nucleotides: TGTGCCGGCAGTTTGAAGGGGCTTTATAGCAATCAGCCCCAGCATTTT.

This clonotype has only a few counts. This sequence joins TRBV6-5 and TRBJ2-7; D is possibly TRBD1 (6 bases). The ends were cut back, 1 base at V and 3 bases at J, with 19 bases in the middle. The CDR3 spans 17 residues. Germline CDR1 and CDR2: MNHEY and SVGAGI. The CDR3 reads CASSYLAGDEQDYEQYF. For the CDR3, the DNA is TGTGCCAGCAGTTACTTGGCAGGGGATGAGCAGGACTACGAGCAGTACTTC.

This clonotype appeared a single time. A much larger clone is a single base away; this may be a read error. The CDR3 ends on some other residue instead of the conserved phenylalanine or tryptophan, so this is likely a read error. This chain links TRBV25-1 with TRBJ2-5; perhaps TRBD1 as D (7 bases). Germline V gene lookup returns CDR1 MGHDK and CDR2 SYGVNS. Trimming removed 5 bases from V and 4 bases from J, with 17 bases in between. The CDR3 length is 15 residues. CDR3 DNA: TGTGCCAGCAGTCGAGGGGGCTGGGGAGGAGAGACCCAGTACTTA. Its translation: CASSRGGWGGETQYL.

This clonotype was recorded a few times. V is TRBV11-1 and J is TRBJ2-1; weak D call: TRBD1 (5 bases). The CDR3 is made up of 16 amino acids. V lost 3 bases to trimming and J lost 0 bases, with 12 bases between them. Germline V gene data show CDR1 as SGHAT and CDR2 as FQDESV (reference sequence). CDR3 loop: CASSLGRRSSYNEQFF. The DNA for the CDR3 is TGTGCCAGCAGCTTGGGGCGGCGCAGCTCCTACAATGAGCAGTTCTTC.

This clonotype was picked up a small number of times. V is TRBV5-1 and J is TRBJ2-5; 11 bases are shared with TRBD2. After removal of 0 bases from V and 4 bases from J, the junction contained 11 bases not matched to a gene. Looked up from germline, CDR1 is SGHRS and CDR2 is YFSETQ. The CDR3 spans 18 residues. The CDR3 loop reads CASSLAILRLAGRETQYF. The DNA of the CDR3 is TGCGCCAGCAGCTTGGCCATACTTAGACTAGCGGGGCGAGAGACCCAGTACTTC. Variable domain in full (rest from reference TRBV5-1 and TRBJ2-5): KAGVTQTPRYLIKTRGQQVTLSCSPISGHRSVSWYQQTPGQGLQFLFEYFSETQRNKGNFPGRFSGRQFSNSRSEMNVSTLELGDSALYLCASSLAILRLAGRETQYFGPGTRLLVL.

The chain links TRBV10-3 to TRBJ2-5; TRBD2 is a possible D gene (6 bases). The DNA end is more similar to TRBJ2-7, so the J call may be wrong. This CDR3 spans 15 amino acids. CDR1 and CDR2 (germline): ENHRY, SYGVKD. CDR3 amino acids: CAISESGGRIGEQYF. CDR3 DNA: TGTGCCATCAGTGAGTCAGGAGGGCGGATCGGCGAGCAGTACTTC.

The chain recombines TRBV6-5 with TRBJ1-2, with D unresolved. CDR1 is MNHEY, CDR2 SVGAGI, per germline. Between the trimmed V and J ends, which lost 2 bases and 4 bases, there was a span of 11 bases. This CDR3 spans 14 amino acids. The CDR3 loop reads CASSYRRNSYGYTF. The CDR3 DNA follows: TGTGCCAGCAGTTACCGACGGAATTCCTATGGCTACACCTTC.

The sample holds a few counts of this clonotype. The rearrangement links TRBV29-1 to TRBJ2-3; a weak D match, TRBD2 (5 bases). CDR1 and CDR2 (germline): SQVTM, ANQGSEA. This CDR3 contains 16 residues. Deletions cut 0 bases from V and 1 base from J, with 14 bases between. The CDR3 here is CSVEDQSGRGTDTQYF. The CDR3 nucleotides read TGCAGCGTTGAAGATCAGAGCGGTCGTGGCACAGATACGCAGTATTTT.

In this sample, this clonotype turned up a few times. The V gene is TRBV12-3 or TRBV12-4, the J gene TRBJ2-3, with D perhaps TRBD1 (6 bases). The CDR3 is 15 residues long. Trimming left V 5 bases short and J 6 bases short, with 18 bases between. In nucleotides, the CDR3 is TGTGCCAGCAGTGGACGCGCGAGGGGGTCGGATACGCAGTATTTT. Amino acid sequence: CASSGRARGSDTQYF.

This clonotype was picked up a small number of times. The chain couples TRBV7-8 to TRBJ2-7; D is unresolved. V gave up 2 bases and J gave up 2 bases, with 7 bases separating them. The germline gives CDR1 SGHVS, CDR2 FQNEAQ. This CDR3 region has 13 residues. DNA for the CDR3: TGTGCCAGCAGCTTAATAACTCCCTACGAGCAGTACTTC. Translation: CASSLITPYEQYF.

The chain combines TRBV2 with TRBJ1-2; D call uncertain. V was trimmed by 6 bases and J by 4 bases, leaving 15 bases between them. The CDR3 contains 14 residues. Looked up from germline, CDR1 is SNHLY and CDR2 is FYNNEI. The CDR3 loop is CASRPNGLGYGYTF. CDR3 DNA sequence: TGTGCCAGCAGGCCCAATGGCTTGGGCTATGGCTACACCTTC.

This clonotype was observed many times. This chain uses TRBV7-6 with TRBJ1-5; D is unresolved. V was trimmed by 6 bases and J by 5 bases, leaving 8 bases between them. The CDR3 sequence is 12 residues long. Germline CDR1 and CDR2: SGHVS and FNYEAQ. The DNA for the CDR3 is TGTGCCAGCAGTTCGCCGGATCAGCCCCAGCATTTT. Translated: CASSSPDQPQHF.

This rearrangement joins TRBV11-3 to TRBJ2-7, with D possibly being TRBD1 (6 bases). The CDR3 is 13 amino acids. The germline gives CDR1 SGHNT, CDR2 YENEEA. V shed 6 bases and J shed 6 bases, with 15 bases lying between them. CDR3 DNA: TGTGCCAGCAGTCGATCAGGGGCGGGCGAGCAGTACTTC. Its protein product is CASSRSGAGEQYF. The full variable domain, rest sourced from reference TRBV11-3 and TRBJ2-7, is EAGVVQSPRYKIIEKKQPVAFWCNPISGHNTLYWYLQNLGQGPELLIRYENEEAVDDSQLPKDRFSAERLKGVDSTLKIQPAELGDSAVYLCASSRSGAGEQYFGPGTRLTVT.

V and J are TRBV30 and TRBJ2-2; D is unresolved. Per the germline V gene, CDR1 is GTSNPN and CDR2 is SVGIG (reference sequence). The CDR3 consists of 13 residues. V was trimmed by 1 base and J by 5 bases, leaving 8 bases between them. CDR3 residues: CAWSGQETGELFF. The CDR3 nucleotides are TGTGCCTGGAGTGGGCAGGAGACCGGGGAGCTGTTTTTT.

This chain links TRBV7-9 with TRBJ2-7, with D hard to call. V dropped 5 bases and J dropped 4 bases, with 15 bases sitting between them. Germline V CDR1 and CDR2: SEHNR, FQNEAQ (reference sequence). There are 14 residues in the CDR3. The CDR3 DNA follows: TGTGCCAGCAGCCCTATAGAATGGCTATACGAGCAGTACTTC. Translating it yields CASSPIEWLYEQYF.

This clonotype was detected ten times or more. This chain joins TRBV28 and TRBJ2-7; perhaps D is TRBD1 or TRBD2 (5 bases each). From germline, CDR1 is MDHEN and CDR2 SYDVKM. CDR3 length: 14 amino acids. V lost 7 bases and J 2 bases, leaving 15 bases between the germline ends. CDR3 region: CASTLPGTPYEQYF. The CDR3 DNA reads TGTGCCAGCACCCTTCCCGGGACCCCCTACGAGCAGTACTTC. The variable domain in full, with the rest retrieved from reference TRBV28 and TRBJ2-7, is DVKVTQSSRYLVKRTGEKVFLECVQDMDHENMFWYRQDPGLGLRLIYFSYDVKMKEKGDIPEGYSVSREKKERFSLILESASTNQTSMYLCASTLPGTPYEQYFGPGTRLTVT.

V is TRBV27 and J is TRBJ1-2; a possible D gene is TRBD1 (6 bases). Germline-derived CDR1 and CDR2 are MNHEY and SMNVEV (reference sequence). This CDR3 is built from 14 residues. Trimming pared 2 bases from V and 4 bases from J, leaving 11 bases between. CDR3 region: CASSLKGTLYGYTF. CDR3 in DNA: TGTGCCAGCAGTTTAAAAGGGACACTCTATGGCTACACCTTC.

Notes on this clonotype: A junction end diverges from the germline sequence, so it may reflect a read error. The CDR3 loop reads CVSSLSGTGRFYGYTF. The CDR3 DNA reads TGCGTCAGCAGCTTGTCCGGTACAGGGAGGTTCTATGGCTACACCTTC. The rearrangement links TRBV5-1 to TRBJ1-2; D is possibly TRBD1 (6 bases). CDR1 is SGHRS and CDR2 is YFSETQ in the germline V gene. The CDR3 extends over 16 amino acids.

This clonotype occurred many times. The chain couples TRBV7-9 to TRBJ1-1; D not resolved. Germline CDR1 is SEHNR and CDR2 is FQNEAQ (reference sequence). The CDR3 consists of 13 residues. The germline V and J ends were trimmed by 1 base and 5 bases, with 8 bases remaining between them. This chain's CDR3 is CASSLGRETEAFF. The CDR3 nucleotides read TGTGCCAGCAGCTTAGGGCGGGAAACTGAAGCTTTCTTT.

V and J are TRBV7-2 and TRBJ2-1; 7 bases line up with TRBD2. The germline gives CDR1 SGHTA, CDR2 FQGNSA. The CDR3 sequence is 16 residues long. With 5 bases clipped from V and 8 bases from J, the junction kept 15 bases outside the gene matches. CDR3: CASSPRIARGGYEQFF. In DNA, the CDR3 is TGTGCCAGCAGCCCCAGGATAGCCCGGGGAGGGTATGAGCAGTTCTTC.

This clonotype was counted ten times or more. The gene calls are TRBV28 and TRBJ2-7; 7 bases are shared with TRBD1. Germline lookup yields CDR1 MDHEN and CDR2 SYDVKM. The CDR3 spans 15 residues. V was pared by 4 bases and J by 7 bases, with 13 bases of the junction left unmatched. The CDR3 is CASSSTGDPLREQYF. CDR3 bases: TGTGCCAGCAGTTCTACAGGGGACCCCCTACGGGAGCAGTACTTC.